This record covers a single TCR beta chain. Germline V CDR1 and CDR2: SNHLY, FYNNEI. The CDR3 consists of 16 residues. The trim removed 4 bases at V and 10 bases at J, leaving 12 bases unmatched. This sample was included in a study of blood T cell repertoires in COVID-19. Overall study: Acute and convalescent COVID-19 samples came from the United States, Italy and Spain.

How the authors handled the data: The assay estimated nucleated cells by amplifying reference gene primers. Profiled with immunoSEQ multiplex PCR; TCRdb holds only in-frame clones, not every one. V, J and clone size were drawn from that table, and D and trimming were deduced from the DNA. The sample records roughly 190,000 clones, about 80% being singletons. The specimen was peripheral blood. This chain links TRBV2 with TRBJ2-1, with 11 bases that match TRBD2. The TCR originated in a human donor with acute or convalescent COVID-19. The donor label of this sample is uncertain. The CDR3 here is CASSVGTSGNEGEQFF. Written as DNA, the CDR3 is TGTGCCAGCAGTGTGGGGACTAGCGGCAACGAGGGGGAGCAGTTCTTC.